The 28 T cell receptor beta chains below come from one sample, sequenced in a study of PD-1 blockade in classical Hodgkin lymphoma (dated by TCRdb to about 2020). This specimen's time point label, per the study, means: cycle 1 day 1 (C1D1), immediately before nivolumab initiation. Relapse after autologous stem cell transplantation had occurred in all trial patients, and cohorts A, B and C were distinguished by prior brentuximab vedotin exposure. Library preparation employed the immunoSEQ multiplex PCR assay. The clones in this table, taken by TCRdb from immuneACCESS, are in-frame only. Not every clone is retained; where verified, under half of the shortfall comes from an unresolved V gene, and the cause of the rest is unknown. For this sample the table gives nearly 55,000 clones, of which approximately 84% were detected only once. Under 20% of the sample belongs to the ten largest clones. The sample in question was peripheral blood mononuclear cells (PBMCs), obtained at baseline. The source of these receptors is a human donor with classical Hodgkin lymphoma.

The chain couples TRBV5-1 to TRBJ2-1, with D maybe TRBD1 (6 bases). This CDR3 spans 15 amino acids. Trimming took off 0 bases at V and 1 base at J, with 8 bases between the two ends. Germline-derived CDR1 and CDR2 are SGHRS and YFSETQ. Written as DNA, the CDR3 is TGCGCCAGCAGCTTGGAACAGGGATCCTACAATGAGCAGTTCTTC. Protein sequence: CASSLEQGSYNEQFF.

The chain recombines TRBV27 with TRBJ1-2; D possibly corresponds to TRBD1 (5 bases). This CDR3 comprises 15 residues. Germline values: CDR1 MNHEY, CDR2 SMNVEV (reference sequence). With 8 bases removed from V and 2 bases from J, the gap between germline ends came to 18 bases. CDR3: CASGPQGAPNYGYTF. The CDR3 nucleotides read TGTGCCAGCGGCCCCCAAGGGGCCCCCAACTATGGCTACACCTTC.

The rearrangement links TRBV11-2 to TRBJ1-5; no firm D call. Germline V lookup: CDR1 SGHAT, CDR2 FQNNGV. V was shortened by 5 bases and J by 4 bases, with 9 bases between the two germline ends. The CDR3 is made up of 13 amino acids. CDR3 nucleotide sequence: TGTGCCAGCAGCCTCAACCGGAATCAGCCCCAGCATTTT. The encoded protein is CASSLNRNQPQHF.

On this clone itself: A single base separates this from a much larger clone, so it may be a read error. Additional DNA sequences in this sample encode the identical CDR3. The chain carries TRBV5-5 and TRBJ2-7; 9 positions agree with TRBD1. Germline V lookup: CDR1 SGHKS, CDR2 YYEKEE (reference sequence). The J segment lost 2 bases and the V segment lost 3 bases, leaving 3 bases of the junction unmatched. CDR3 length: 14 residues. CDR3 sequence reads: CASSWGQGAYEQYF. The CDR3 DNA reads TGTGCCAGCAGCTGGGGACAGGGCGCCTACGAGCAGTACTTC.

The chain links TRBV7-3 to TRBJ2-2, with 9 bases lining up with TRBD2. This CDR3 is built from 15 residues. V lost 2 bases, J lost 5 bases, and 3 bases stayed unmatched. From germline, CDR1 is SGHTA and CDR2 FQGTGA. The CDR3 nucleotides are TGTGCCAGCAGCTTATTAGCGGGAGCGACCGGGGAGCTGTTTTTT. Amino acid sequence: CASSLLAGATGELFF.

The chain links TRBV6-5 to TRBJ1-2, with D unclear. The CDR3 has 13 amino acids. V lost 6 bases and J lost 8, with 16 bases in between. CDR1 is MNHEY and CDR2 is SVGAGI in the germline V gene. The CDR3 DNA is TGTGCCAGCAGCCCGCCTTCGGGTTGGGGCTACACCTTC. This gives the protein CASSPPSGWGYTF.

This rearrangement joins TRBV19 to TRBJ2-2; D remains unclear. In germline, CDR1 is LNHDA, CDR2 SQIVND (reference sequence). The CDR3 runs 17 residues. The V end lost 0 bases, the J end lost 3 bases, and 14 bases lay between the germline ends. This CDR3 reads CASSIEGGRSHTGELFF. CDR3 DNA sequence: TGTGCCAGTAGTATAGAGGGCGGAAGATCACACACCGGGGAGCTGTTTTTT.

CDR3 in amino acids: CASSEGGGSHDQPQHF. The CDR3 DNA follows: TGTGCCAGCAGTGAAGGGGGGGGGTCCCACGATCAGCCCCAGCATTTT. This chain connects TRBV2 to TRBJ1-5; possible D gene TRBD1, 5 bases. Trimming removed 1 base from V and 5 bases from J, with 15 bases in between. The CDR3 spans 16 residues. CDR1 SNHLY and CDR2 FYNNEI come from the germline V gene.

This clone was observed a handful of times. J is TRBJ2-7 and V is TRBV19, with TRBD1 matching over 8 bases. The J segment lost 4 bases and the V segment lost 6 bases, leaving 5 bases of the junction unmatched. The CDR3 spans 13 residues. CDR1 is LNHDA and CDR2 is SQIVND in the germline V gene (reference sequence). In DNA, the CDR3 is TGTGCCAGTAGCCTAAGGACAGGGTACGAGCAGTACGTC. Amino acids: CASSLRTGYEQYV.

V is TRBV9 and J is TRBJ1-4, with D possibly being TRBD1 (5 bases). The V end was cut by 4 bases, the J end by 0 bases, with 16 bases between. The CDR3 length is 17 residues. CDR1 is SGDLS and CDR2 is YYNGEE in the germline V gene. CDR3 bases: TGTGCCAGCAGCTCTGGGGACTCGGCTGCAACTAATGAAAAACTGTTTTTT. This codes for CASSSGDSAATNEKLFF. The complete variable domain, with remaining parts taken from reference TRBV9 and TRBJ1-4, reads DSGVTQTPKHLITATGQRVTLRCSPRSGDLSVYWYQQSLDQGLQFLIQYYNGEERAKGNILERFSAQQFPDLHSELNLSSLELGDSALYFCASSSGDSAATNEKLFFGSGTQLSVL.

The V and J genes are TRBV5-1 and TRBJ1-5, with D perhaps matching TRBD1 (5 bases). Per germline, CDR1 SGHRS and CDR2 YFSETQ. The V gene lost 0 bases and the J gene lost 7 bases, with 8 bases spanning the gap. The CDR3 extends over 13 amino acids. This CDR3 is CASSLGGTQPQHF. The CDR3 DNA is TGCGCCAGCAGCTTGGGAGGGACCCAGCCCCAGCATTTT.

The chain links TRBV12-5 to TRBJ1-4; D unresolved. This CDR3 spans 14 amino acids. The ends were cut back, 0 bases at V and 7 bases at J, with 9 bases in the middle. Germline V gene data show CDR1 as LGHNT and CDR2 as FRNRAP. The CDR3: CASGLVPTAEKLFF. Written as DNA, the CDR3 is TGTGCTAGTGGTTTGGTACCGACCGCTGAAAAACTGTTTTTT.

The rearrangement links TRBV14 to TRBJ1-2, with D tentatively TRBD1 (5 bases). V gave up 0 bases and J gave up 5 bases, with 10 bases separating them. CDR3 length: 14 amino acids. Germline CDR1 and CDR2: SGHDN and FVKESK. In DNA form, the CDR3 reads TGTGCCAGCAGCCAAGACAGGGCAATATATGGCTACACCTTC. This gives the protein CASSQDRAIYGYTF.

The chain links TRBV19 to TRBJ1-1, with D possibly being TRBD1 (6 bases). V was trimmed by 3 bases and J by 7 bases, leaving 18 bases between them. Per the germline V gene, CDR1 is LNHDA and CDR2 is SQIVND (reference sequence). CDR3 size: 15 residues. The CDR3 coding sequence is TGTGCCAGTAGTATCGAAGGTAGGGGGGAGAGTGAAGCTTTCTTT. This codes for CASSIEGRGESEAFF. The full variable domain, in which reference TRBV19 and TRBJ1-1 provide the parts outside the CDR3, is DGGITQSPKYLFRKEGQNVTLSCEQNLNHDAMYWYRQDPGQGLRLIYYSQIVNDFQKGDIAEGYSVSREKKESFPLTVTSAQKNPTAFYLCASSIEGRGESEAFFGQGTRLTVV.

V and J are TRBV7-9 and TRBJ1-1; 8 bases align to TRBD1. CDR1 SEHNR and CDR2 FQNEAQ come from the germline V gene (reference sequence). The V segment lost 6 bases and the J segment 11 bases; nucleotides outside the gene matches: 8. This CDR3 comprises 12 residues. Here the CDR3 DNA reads TGTGCCAGCAGTGTGGACAGGGTTGGGGCTTTCTTT. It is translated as CASSVDRVGAFF.

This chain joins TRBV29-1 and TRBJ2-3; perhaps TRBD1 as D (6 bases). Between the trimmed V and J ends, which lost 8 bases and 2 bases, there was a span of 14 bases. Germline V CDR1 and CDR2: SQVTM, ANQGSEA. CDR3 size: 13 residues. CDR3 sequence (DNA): TGCAGCACTCTGACAGGAGCCACAGATACGCAGTATTTT. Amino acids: CSTLTGATDTQYF.

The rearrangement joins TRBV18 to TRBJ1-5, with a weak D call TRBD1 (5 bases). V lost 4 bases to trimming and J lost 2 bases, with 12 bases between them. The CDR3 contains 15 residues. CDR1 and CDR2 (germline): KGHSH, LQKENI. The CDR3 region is CASSQAGRGNQPQHF. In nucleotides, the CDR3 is TGTGCCAGCTCACAGGCAGGGAGAGGCAATCAGCCCCAGCATTTT.

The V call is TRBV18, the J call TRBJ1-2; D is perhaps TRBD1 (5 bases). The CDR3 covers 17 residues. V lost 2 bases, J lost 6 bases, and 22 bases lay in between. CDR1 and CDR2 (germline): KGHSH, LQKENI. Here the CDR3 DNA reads TGTGCCAGCTCACCATCCGTCGGCGTCAGGGCGGGAGATGGCTACACCTTC. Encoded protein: CASSPSVGVRAGDGYTF.

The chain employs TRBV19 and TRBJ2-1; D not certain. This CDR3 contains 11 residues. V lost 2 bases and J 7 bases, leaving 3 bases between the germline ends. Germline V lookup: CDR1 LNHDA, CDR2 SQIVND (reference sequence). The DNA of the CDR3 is TGTGCCAGTAGTATAAGAAATGAGCAGTTCTTC. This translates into CASSIRNEQFF.

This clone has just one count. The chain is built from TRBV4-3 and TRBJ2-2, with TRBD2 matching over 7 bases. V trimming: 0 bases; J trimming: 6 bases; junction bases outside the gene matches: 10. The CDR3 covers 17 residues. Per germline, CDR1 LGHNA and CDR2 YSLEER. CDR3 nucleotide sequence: TGCGCCAGCAGCCAAGATGGCCCCGGACTAGGGGCCGGGGAGCTGTTTTTT. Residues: CASSQDGPGLGAGELFF.

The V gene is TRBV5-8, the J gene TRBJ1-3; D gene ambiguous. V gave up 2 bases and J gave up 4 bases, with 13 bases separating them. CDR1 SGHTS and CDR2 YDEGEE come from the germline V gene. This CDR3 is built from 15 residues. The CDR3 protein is CASSFSRGIGNTIYF. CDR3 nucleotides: TGTGCCAGCAGCTTCAGTCGAGGGATCGGAAACACCATATATTTT.

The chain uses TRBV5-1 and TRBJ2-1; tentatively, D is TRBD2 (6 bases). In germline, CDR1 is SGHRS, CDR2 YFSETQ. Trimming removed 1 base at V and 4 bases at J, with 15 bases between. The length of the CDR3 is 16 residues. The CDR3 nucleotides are TGCGCCAGCAGCTTGAATGTCGGGGGTGCATACAATGAGCAGTTCTTC. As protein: CASSLNVGGAYNEQFF.

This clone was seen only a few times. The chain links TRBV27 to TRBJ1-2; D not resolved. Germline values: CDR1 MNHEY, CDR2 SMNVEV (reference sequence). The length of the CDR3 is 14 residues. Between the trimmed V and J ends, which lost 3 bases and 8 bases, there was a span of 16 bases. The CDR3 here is CASSFRRGLVGYTF. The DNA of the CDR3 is TGTGCCAGCAGTTTCCGGCGAGGATTGGTAGGCTACACCTTC.

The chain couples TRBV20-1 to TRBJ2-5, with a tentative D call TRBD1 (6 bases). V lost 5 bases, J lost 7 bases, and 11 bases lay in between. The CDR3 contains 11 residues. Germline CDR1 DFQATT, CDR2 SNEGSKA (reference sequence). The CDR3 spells CSAGQLLTQYF. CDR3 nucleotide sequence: TGCAGTGCTGGACAGCTTTTGACCCAGTACTTC.

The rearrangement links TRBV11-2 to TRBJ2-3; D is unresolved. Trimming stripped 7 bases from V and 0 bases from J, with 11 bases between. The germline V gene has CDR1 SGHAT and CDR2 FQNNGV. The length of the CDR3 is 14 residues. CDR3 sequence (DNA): TGTGCCAGCACCCCGGGCCCAAGCACAGATACGCAGTATTTT. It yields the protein CASTPGPSTDTQYF.

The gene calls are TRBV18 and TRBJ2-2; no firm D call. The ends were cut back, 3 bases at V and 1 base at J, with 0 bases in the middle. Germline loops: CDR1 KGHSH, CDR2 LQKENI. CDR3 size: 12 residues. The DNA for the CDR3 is TGTGCCAGCTCACCGAACACCGGGGAGCTGTTTTTT. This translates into CASSPNTGELFF.

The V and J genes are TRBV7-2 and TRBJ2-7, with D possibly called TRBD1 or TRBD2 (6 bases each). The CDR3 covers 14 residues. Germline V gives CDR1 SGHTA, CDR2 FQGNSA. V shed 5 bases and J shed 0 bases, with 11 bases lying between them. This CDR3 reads CASSLGGGSYEQYV. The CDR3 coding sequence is TGTGCCAGCAGCCTCGGAGGGGGCTCCTACGAGCAGTACGTC.

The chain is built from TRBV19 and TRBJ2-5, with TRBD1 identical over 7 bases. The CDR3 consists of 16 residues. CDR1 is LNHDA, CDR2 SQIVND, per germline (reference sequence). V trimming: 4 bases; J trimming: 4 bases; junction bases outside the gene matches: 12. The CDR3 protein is CASSRLTGIEGETQYF. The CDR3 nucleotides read TGTGCCAGTAGTAGATTGACAGGGATCGAGGGAGAGACCCAGTACTTC.